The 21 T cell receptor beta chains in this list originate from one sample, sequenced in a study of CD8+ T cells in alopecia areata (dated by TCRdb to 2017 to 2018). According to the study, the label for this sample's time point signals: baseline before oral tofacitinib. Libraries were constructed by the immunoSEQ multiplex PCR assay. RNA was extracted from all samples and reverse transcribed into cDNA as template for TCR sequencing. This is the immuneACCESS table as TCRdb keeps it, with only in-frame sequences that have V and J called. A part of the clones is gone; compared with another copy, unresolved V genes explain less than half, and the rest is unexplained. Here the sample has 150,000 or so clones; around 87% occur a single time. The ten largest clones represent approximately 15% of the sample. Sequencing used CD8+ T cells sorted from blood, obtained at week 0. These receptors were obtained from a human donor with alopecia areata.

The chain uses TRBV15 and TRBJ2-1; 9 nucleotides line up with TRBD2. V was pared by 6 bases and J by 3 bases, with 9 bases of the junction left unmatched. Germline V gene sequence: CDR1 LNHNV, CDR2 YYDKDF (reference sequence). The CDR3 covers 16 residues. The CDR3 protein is CATREPLAGIYNEQFF. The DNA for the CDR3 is TGTGCCACCAGAGAACCCCTAGCGGGGATCTACAATGAGCAGTTCTTC.

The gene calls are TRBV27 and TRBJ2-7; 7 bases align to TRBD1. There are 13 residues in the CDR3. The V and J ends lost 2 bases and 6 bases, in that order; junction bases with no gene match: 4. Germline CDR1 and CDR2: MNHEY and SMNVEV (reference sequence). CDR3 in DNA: TGTGCCAGCAGTTTAGCGACAGGGCCCGAGCAGTACTTC. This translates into CASSLATGPEQYF.

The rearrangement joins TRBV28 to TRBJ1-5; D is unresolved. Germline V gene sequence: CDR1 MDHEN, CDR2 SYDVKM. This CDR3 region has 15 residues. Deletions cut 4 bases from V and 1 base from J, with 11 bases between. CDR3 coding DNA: TGTGCCAGCAGTTCTACCAGCGGCAGCAATCAGCCCCAGCATTTT. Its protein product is CASSSTSGSNQPQHF.

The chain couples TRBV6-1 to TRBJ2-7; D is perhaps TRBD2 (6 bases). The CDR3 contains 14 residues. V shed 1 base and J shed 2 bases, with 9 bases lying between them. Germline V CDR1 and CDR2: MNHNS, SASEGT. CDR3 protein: CASSEGRGAYEQYF. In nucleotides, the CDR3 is TGTGCCAGCAGTGAAGGGAGGGGAGCCTACGAGCAGTACTTC.

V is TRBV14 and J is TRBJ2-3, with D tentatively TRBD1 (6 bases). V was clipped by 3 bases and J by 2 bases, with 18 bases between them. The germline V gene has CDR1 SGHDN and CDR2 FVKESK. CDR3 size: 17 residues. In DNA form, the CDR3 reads TGTGCCAGCAGCCAGAGGGGGACAACCACCGCCACAGATACGCAGTATTTT. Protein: CASSQRGTTTATDTQYF.

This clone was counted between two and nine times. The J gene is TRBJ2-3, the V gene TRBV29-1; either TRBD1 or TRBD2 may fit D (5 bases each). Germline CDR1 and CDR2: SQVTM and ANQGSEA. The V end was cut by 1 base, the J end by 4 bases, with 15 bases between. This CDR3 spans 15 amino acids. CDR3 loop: CSVEGGRELSDTQYF. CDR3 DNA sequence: TGCAGCGTTGAAGGGGGCAGGGAGTTGTCAGATACGCAGTATTTT.

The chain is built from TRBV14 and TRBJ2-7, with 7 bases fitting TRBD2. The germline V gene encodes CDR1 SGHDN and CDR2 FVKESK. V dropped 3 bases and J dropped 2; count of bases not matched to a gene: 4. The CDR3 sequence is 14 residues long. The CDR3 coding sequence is TGTGCCAGCAGCCACTTCGGGGGGACCTACGAGCAGTACTTC. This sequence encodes CASSHFGGTYEQYF.

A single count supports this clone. This chain's CDR3 is CASSDEYGELFF. The CDR3 nucleotides are TGCGCCAGCAGTGATGAGTACGGGGAGCTGTTTTTT. V is TRBV10-1 and J is TRBJ2-2; D gene uncertain. The CDR3 is 12 residues long. Trimming removed 3 bases at V and 7 bases at J, with 6 bases between. In germline, CDR1 is WNHNN, CDR2 SYGVQD (reference sequence).

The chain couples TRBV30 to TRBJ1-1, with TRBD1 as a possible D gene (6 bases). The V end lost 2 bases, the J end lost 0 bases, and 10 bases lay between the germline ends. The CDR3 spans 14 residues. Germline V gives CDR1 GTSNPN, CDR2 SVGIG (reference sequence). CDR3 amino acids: CAWSIGGVNTEAFF. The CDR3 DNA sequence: TGTGCCTGGAGTATAGGGGGAGTGAACACTGAAGCTTTCTTT.

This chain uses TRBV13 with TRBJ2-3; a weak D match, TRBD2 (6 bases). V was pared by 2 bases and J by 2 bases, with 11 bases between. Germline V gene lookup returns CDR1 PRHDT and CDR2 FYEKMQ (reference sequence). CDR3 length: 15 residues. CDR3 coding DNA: TGTGCCAGCAGCTTATTGCCTAGCGACACAGATACGCAGTATTTT. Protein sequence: CASSLLPSDTDTQYF.

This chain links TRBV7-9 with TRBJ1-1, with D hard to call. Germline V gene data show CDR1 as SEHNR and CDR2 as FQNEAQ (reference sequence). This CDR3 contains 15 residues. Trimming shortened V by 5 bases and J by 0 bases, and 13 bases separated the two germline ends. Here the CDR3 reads CASSPEQILNTEAFF. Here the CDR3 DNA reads TGTGCCAGCAGCCCAGAACAGATTTTGAACACTGAAGCTTTCTTT. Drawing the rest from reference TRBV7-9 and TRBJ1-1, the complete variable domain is DTGVSQNPRHKITKRGQNVTFRCDPISEHNRLYWYRQTLGQGPEFLTYFQNEAQLEKSRLLSDRFSAERPKGSFSTLEIQRTEQGDSAMYLCASSPEQILNTEAFFGQGTRLTVV.

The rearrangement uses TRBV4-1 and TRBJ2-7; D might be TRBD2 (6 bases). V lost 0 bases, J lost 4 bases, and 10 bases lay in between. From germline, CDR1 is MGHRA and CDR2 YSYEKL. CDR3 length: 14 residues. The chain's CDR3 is CASSQELALYEQYF. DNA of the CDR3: TGCGCCAGCAGCCAAGAACTAGCCCTATACGAGCAGTACTTC.

Here the CDR3 DNA reads TGTGCCAGCAGCTGGCCGGGACTAGCGCCCGGGGAGCTGTTTTTT. It yields the protein CASSWPGLAPGELFF. This chain links TRBV7-9 with TRBJ2-2; 10 nucleotides align to TRBD2. This CDR3 comprises 15 residues. CDR1 and CDR2 from the germline V gene are SEHNR and FQNEAQ (reference sequence). V dropped 4 bases and J dropped 6; count of bases not matched to a gene: 5.

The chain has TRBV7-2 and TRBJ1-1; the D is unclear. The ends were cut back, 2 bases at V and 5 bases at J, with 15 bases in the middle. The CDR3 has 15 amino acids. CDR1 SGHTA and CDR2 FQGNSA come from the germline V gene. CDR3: CASSLRSGSRTEAFF. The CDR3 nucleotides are TGTGCCAGCAGCTTAAGGTCCGGAAGTCGGACTGAAGCTTTCTTT. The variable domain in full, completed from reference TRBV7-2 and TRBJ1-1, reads GAGVSQSPSNKVTEKGKDVELRCDPISGHTALYWYRQSLGQGLEFLIYFQGNSAPDKSGLPSDRFSAERTGGSVSTLTIQRTQQEDSAVYLCASSLRSGSRTEAFFGQGTRLTVV.

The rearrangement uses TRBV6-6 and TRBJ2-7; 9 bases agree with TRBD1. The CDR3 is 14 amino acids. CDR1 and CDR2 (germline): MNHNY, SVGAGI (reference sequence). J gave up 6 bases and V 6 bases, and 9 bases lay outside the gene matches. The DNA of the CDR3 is TGTGCCAGCAGCCATCGGGACAGGGTGATCGAGCAGTACTTC. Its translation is CASSHRDRVIEQYF.

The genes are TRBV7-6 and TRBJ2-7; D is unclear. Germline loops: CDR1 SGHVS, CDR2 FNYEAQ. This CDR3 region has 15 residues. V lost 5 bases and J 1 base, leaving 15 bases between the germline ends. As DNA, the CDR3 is TGTGCCAGCAGCCCCGCGGTAGCAGTTTCCTACGAGCAGTACTTC. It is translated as CASSPAVAVSYEQYF.

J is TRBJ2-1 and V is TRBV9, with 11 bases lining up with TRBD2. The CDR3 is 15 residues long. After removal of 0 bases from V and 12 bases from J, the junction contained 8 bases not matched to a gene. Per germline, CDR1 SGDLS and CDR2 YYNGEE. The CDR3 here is CASSVAETSGIAQFF. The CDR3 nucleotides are TGTGCCAGCAGCGTAGCCGAGACTAGCGGGATTGCGCAGTTCTTC.

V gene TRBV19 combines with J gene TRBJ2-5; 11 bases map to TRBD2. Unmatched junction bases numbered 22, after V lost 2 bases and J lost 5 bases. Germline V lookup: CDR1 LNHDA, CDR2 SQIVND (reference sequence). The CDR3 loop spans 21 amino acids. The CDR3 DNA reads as TGTGCCAGTAGTATACTGTGGGACCACACGGGTAGCGGGAGGGCCCCGGAGACCCAGTACTTC. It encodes CASSILWDHTGSGRAPETQYF. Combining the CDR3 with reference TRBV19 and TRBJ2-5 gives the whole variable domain DGGITQSPKYLFRKEGQNVTLSCEQNLNHDAMYWYRQDPGQGLRLIYYSQIVNDFQKGDIAEGYSVSREKKESFPLTVTSAQKNPTAFYLCASSILWDHTGSGRAPETQYFGPGTRLLVL.

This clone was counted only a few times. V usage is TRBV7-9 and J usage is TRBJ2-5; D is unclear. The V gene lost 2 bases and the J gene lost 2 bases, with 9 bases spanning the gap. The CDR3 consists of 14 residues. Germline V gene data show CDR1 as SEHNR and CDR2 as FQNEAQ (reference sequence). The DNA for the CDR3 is TGTGCCAGCAGCTTAATCGCTACACAAGAGACCCAGTACTTC. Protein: CASSLIATQETQYF.

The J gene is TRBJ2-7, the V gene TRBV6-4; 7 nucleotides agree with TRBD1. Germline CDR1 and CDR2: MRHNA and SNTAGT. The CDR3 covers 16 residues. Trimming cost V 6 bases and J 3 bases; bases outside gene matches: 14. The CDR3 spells CASSEVRQGIGYEQYF. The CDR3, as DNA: TGTGCCAGCAGCGAAGTAAGACAGGGTATTGGCTACGAGCAGTACTTC.

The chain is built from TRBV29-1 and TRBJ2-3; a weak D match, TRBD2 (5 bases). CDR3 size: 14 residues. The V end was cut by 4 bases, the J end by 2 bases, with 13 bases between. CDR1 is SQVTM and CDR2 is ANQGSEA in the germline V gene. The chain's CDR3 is CSVAASGHTDTQYF. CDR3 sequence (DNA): TGCAGCGTTGCTGCCAGCGGTCACACAGATACGCAGTATTTT.